Listed here are 26 T cell receptor beta chains from one sample, sequenced in a study of blood T cell repertoires in COVID-19. Sequenced by immunoSEQ multiplex PCR; TCRdb stores in-frame clones only, minus some. Here the sample spans roughly 250,000 clones, 90% being singletons. The specimen was peripheral blood. These receptors were taken from a middle-aged woman with acute or convalescent COVID-19.

The rearrangement links TRBV5-1 to TRBJ1-3; 7 nucleotides line up with TRBD1. The CDR3 sequence is 14 residues long. CDR1 is SGHRS, CDR2 YFSETQ, per germline. V shed 5 bases and J 0 bases; nucleotides not matched to a gene: 2. The CDR3 bases are TGCGCCAGCAGGGGACAGCTCTCTGGAAACACCATATATTTT. Amino acids: CASRGQLSGNTIYF. Combining the CDR3 with reference TRBV5-1 and TRBJ1-3 gives the whole variable domain KAGVTQTPRYLIKTRGQQVTLSCSPISGHRSVSWYQQTPGQGLQFLFEYFSETQRNKGNFPGRFSGRQFSNSRSEMNVSTLELGDSALYLCASRGQLSGNTIYFGEGSWLTVV.

V is TRBV10-3 and J is TRBJ1-5; a weak D match, TRBD1 (6 bases). CDR3 length: 14 residues. Trimming took off 8 bases at V and 7 bases at J, with 18 bases between the two ends. The germline V gene has CDR1 ENHRY and CDR2 SYGVKD. Here the CDR3 DNA reads TGTGCCATCCGGGGTAATGGGGGCGGGCAGCCCCAGCATTTT. This codes for CAIRGNGGGQPQHF.

The V and J genes are TRBV10-3 and TRBJ1-3; D call uncertain. Trimming cost V 1 base and J 0 bases, with 4 bases left between them. CDR3 size: 14 residues. The V gene's germline CDR1 is ENHRY and CDR2 SYGVKD. Here the CDR3 reads CAISELVSGNTIYF. In DNA form, the CDR3 reads TGTGCCATCAGTGAGTTAGTCTCTGGAAACACCATATATTTT.

This clone was seen many times. The chain uses TRBV6-6 and TRBJ1-1; D possibly corresponds to TRBD1 (6 bases). V was trimmed by 8 bases and J by 3 bases, leaving 19 bases between them. CDR3 length: 15 amino acids. CDR1 is MNHNY and CDR2 is SVGAGI in the germline V gene (reference sequence). The CDR3 is CASLLGGGVDTEAFF. Here the CDR3 DNA reads TGTGCCAGCCTCCTAGGGGGAGGGGTGGACACTGAAGCTTTCTTT.

The V and J genes are TRBV18 and TRBJ2-3; 9 nucleotides line up with TRBD2. V dropped 3 bases and J dropped 5; count of bases not matched to a gene: 9. The germline CDR1 and CDR2 sequences are KGHSH and LQKENI. The CDR3 covers 16 residues. The CDR3 loop reads CASSPPRGGAGDTQYF. CDR3 DNA: TGTGCCAGCTCACCCCCCCGCGGGGGGGCCGGAGATACGCAGTATTTT.

This clone was counted a single time. This rearrangement joins TRBV12-5 to TRBJ2-5; a weak D match, TRBD2 (6 bases). The V end lost 1 base, the J end lost 1 base, and 13 bases lay between the germline ends. CDR3 length: 16 residues. CDR1 is LGHNT, CDR2 FRNRAP, per germline. The CDR3 DNA reads as TGTGCTAGTGGTTTGGGATCGGGGGAGCTCCAAGAGACCCAGTACTTC. Its protein is CASGLGSGELQETQYF.

The count of this clone is one. The chain uses TRBV10-3 and TRBJ2-1; D is ambiguous. Trimming removed 2 bases at V and 6 bases at J, with 14 bases between. This CDR3 is 15 amino acids long. CDR1 is ENHRY and CDR2 is SYGVKD in the germline V gene. The CDR3 nucleotides are TGTGCCATCAGTGAGAAGACTTACCTCTCCAATGAGCAGTTCTTC. As protein: CAISEKTYLSNEQFF.

This clone was seen once. Other DNA sequences in this specimen translate into the identical CDR3. This sequence joins TRBV9 and TRBJ1-3; D gene ambiguous. CDR1 is SGDLS and CDR2 is YYNGEE in the germline V gene. Deletions cut 0 bases from V and 1 base from J, with 8 bases between. The CDR3 is 15 amino acids. CDR3 protein: CASSVGPGSGNTIYF. CDR3 coding DNA: TGTGCCAGCAGCGTAGGGCCAGGATCTGGAAACACCATATATTTT.

The CDR3 region is CASSDRGSEQYV. For the CDR3, the DNA is TGTGCCAGCAGCGACAGGGGCAGCGAGCAGTACGTC. The chain combines TRBV6-6 with TRBJ2-7; 8 positions agree with TRBD1. The ends lost 6 bases at V and 6 bases at J; junction bases unmatched: 4. CDR1 is MNHNY and CDR2 is SVGAGI in the germline V gene (reference sequence). CDR3 length: 12 amino acids.

The V gene is TRBV5-1, the J gene TRBJ2-3; 12 nucleotides agree with TRBD2. This CDR3 spans 19 amino acids. V lost 0 bases, J lost 6 bases, and 14 bases stayed unmatched. CDR1 is SGHRS, CDR2 YFSETQ, per germline. The CDR3 DNA reads as TGCGCCAGCAGCTTGGCCCCTAGCGGGGGGGCTTCTAATTCTGATACGCAGTATTTT. Its protein product is CASSLAPSGGASNSDTQYF.

The CDR3 loop reads CATAFSTGVNTEAFF. The CDR3 bases are TGTGCCACCGCCTTTTCGACCGGGGTGAACACTGAAGCTTTCTTT. This chain connects TRBV6-5 to TRBJ1-1; D uncertain. V was cut by 10 bases and J by 0 bases, with 18 bases left in between. Germline V gene sequence: CDR1 MNHEY, CDR2 SVGAGI. The CDR3 loop spans 15 amino acids.

The chain uses TRBV11-2 and TRBJ2-5; D unclear. Trimming stripped 5 bases from V and 0 bases from J, with 4 bases between. The CDR3 totals 12 residues. Germline V gene sequence: CDR1 SGHAT, CDR2 FQNNGV. CDR3 in DNA: TGTGCCAGCAGCCAGTACCAAGAGACCCAGTACTTC. Its protein is CASSQYQETQYF.

The chain carries TRBV5-4 and TRBJ1-1, with a possible D match to TRBD1 (5 bases). The germline V gene has CDR1 SGHNT and CDR2 YYREEE (reference sequence). This CDR3 spans 15 amino acids. V lost 2 bases to trimming and J lost 0 bases, with 11 bases between them. The CDR3 coding sequence is TGTGCCAGCAGCTTAGACAGTCAAGTGAACACTGAAGCTTTCTTT. Its translation: CASSLDSQVNTEAFF.

The chain combines TRBV5-4 with TRBJ1-1, with 9 bases fitting TRBD1. This CDR3 has 19 amino acids. The J segment lost 0 bases and the V segment lost 4 bases, leaving 16 bases of the junction unmatched. Germline lookup yields CDR1 SGHNT and CDR2 YYREEE (reference sequence). In DNA form, the CDR3 reads TGTGCCAGCAGCGCCGGCCTGACAGGGGGACGTGGTATGAACACTGAAGCTTTCTTT. Translated, it gives CASSAGLTGGRGMNTEAFF.

This clone was counted only a few times. V usage is TRBV5-4 and J usage is TRBJ2-3; no clear D. Trimming left V 4 bases short and J 1 base short, with 13 bases between. The germline CDR1 and CDR2 sequences are SGHNT and YYREEE (reference sequence). The CDR3 sequence is 15 residues long. In DNA form, the CDR3 reads TGTGCCAGCAGCAGAGACTCGTTGGGCACAGATACGCAGTATTTT. Translated, it gives CASSRDSLGTDTQYF.

This clone was seen ten or more times. This chain joins TRBV2 and TRBJ2-7; possible D gene TRBD1, 6 bases. Trimming left V 6 bases short and J 3 bases short, with 9 bases between. This CDR3 has 12 residues. Germline V gene lookup returns CDR1 SNHLY and CDR2 FYNNEI. CDR3 DNA sequence: TGTGCCAGCAGACCGACAGGCTACGAGCAGTACGTC. This sequence encodes CASRPTGYEQYV.

The genes are TRBV19 and TRBJ1-1; weak D call: TRBD1 (5 bases). The CDR3 extends over 14 amino acids. V gave up 4 bases and J gave up 5 bases, with 14 bases separating them. Germline V gene data show CDR1 as LNHDA and CDR2 as SQIVND (reference sequence). This chain's CDR3 is CASSRGGRVTEAFF. The CDR3 DNA reads as TGTGCCAGTAGTAGGGGGGGGAGAGTAACTGAAGCTTTCTTT.

About this clone itself: At the DNA level, this CDR3 is encoded by other sequences in the same sample as well. The rearrangement uses TRBV5-6 and TRBJ1-3; D is undetermined. Trimming cost V 0 bases and J 4 bases, with 8 bases left between them. The CDR3 contains 14 residues. Germline V CDR1 and CDR2: SGHDT, YYEEEE. CDR3 bases: TGTGCCAGCAGCTTGGTTTCTTCGGGAAACACCATATATTTT. Protein product: CASSLVSSGNTIYF.

The gene calls are TRBV5-1 and TRBJ1-4; D remains unclear. The V end lost 4 bases, the J end lost 5 bases, and 12 bases lay between the germline ends. The CDR3 runs 14 residues. CDR1 SGHRS and CDR2 YFSETQ come from the germline V gene. The CDR3 DNA sequence: TGCGCCAGCAGCGTGGACGGACTAAATGAAAAACTGTTTTTT. It yields the protein CASSVDGLNEKLFF.

CDR3 sequence (DNA): TGTGCCAGCCTTACAGGGAACACTGAAGCTTTCTTT. Its translation is CASLTGNTEAFF. V and J are TRBV6-5 and TRBJ1-1; tentative D call: TRBD1 (5 bases). Germline values: CDR1 MNHEY, CDR2 SVGAGI. The V gene lost 8 bases and the J gene lost 1 base, with 8 bases spanning the gap. The CDR3 runs to 12 residues.

The chain links TRBV3-1 (or the pseudogene TRBV3-2) to TRBJ1-2; maybe TRBD1 (5 bases). CDR3 length equals 14 residues. Trimming stripped 6 bases from V and 6 bases from J, with 17 bases between. Germline-derived CDR1 and CDR2 are LGHDT and YNNKEL (reference sequence). The CDR3 region is CASSPARTLDGYTF. CDR3 bases: TGTGCCAGCAGTCCTGCCCGGACACTCGATGGCTACACCTTC.

V gene TRBV5-1 combines with J gene TRBJ2-3; D is perhaps TRBD1 (7 bases). Trimming removed 6 bases from V and 5 bases from J, with 16 bases in between. The CDR3 extends over 14 amino acids. CDR1 is SGHRS and CDR2 is YFSETQ in the germline V gene. CDR3 in amino acids: CASTLRQGGDTQYF. In nucleotides, the CDR3 is TGCGCCAGCACCCTACGTCAGGGGGGAGATACGCAGTATTTT.

The rearrangement links TRBV5-7 to TRBJ1-5; the D is unclear. TRBV5-7 has ORF status, its function being uncertain. This CDR3 is built from 13 residues. Trimming removed 5 bases from V and 2 bases from J, with 8 bases in between. The CDR3 DNA reads TGTGCCAGCAGGATAGTGGGCAATCAGCCCCAGCATTTT. Its protein is CASRIVGNQPQHF.

The chain links TRBV2 to TRBJ2-1, with 12 nucleotides matching TRBD2. The CDR3 runs to 15 residues. Germline assignment: CDR1 SNHLY and CDR2 FYNNEI. J gave up 6 bases and V 7 bases, and 7 bases lay outside the gene matches. The DNA of the CDR3 is TGTGCCAGCATCAGCCCGGGACTAGCGGGCAATGAGCAGTTCTTC. Translation gives CASISPGLAGNEQFF.

This chain links TRBV6-5 with TRBJ2-3; TRBD2 is a possible D gene (5 bases). Trimming shortened V by 5 bases and J by 9 bases, and 15 bases separated the two germline ends. There are 13 residues in the CDR3. Per germline, CDR1 MNHEY and CDR2 SVGAGI. The DNA of the CDR3 is TGTGCCAGCAGTAGGGAGCTGATAAGGACGCAGTATTTT. Its translation is CASSRELIRTQYF.

The chain carries TRBV5-1 and TRBJ1-2; D is uncertain. Looked up from germline, CDR1 is SGHRS and CDR2 is YFSETQ. V lost 5 bases and J 4 bases, leaving 21 bases between the germline ends. CDR3 size: 16 residues. The CDR3 DNA sequence: TGCGCCAGCAGTACGCCTTCTGCCCCTCCGGTCTATGGCTACACCTTC. It codes for CASSTPSAPPVYGYTF.